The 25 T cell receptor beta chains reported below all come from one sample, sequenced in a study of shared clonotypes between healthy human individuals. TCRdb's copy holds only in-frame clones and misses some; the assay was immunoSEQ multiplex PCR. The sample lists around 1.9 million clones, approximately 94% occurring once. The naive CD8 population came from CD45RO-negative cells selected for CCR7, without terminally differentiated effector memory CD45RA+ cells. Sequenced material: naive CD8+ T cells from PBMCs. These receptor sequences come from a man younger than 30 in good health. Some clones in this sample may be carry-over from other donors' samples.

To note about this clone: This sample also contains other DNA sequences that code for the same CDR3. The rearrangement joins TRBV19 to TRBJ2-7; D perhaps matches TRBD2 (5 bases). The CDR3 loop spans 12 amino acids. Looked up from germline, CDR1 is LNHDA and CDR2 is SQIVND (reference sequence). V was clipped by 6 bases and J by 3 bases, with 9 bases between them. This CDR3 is CASSSGVYEQYF. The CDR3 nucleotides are TGTGCCAGTAGCTCCGGGGTCTACGAGCAGTACTTC.

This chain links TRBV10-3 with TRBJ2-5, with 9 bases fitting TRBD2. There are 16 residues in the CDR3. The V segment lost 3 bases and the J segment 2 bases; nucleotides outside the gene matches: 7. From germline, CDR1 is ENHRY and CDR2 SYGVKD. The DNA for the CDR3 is TGTGCCATCAGTGATAGGAGACTAGCGGCGCAAGAGACCCAGTACTTC. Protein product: CAISDRRLAAQETQYF.

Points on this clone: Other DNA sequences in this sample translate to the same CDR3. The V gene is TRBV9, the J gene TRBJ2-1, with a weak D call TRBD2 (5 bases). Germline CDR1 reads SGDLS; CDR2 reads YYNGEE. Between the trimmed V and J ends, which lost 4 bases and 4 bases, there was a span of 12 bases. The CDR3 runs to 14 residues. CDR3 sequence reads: CASSPSGNYNEQFF. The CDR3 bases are TGTGCCAGCAGCCCCTCGGGGAATTACAATGAGCAGTTCTTC. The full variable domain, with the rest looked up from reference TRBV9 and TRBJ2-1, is DSGVTQTPKHLITATGQRVTLRCSPRSGDLSVYWYQQSLDQGLQFLIQYYNGEERAKGNILERFSAQQFPDLHSELNLSSLELGDSALYFCASSPSGNYNEQFFGPGTRLTVL.

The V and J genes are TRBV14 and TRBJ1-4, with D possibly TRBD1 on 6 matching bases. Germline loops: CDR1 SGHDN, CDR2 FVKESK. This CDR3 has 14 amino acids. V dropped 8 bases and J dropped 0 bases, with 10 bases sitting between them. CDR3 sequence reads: CASATGSTNEKLFF. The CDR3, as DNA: TGTGCCAGCGCTACAGGGTCAACTAATGAAAAACTGTTTTTT.

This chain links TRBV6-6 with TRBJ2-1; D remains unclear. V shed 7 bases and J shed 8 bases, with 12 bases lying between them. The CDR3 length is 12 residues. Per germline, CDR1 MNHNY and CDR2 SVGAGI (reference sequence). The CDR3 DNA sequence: TGTGCCAGCAACTCCGAGAAGTATGAGCAGTTCTTC. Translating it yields CASNSEKYEQFF.

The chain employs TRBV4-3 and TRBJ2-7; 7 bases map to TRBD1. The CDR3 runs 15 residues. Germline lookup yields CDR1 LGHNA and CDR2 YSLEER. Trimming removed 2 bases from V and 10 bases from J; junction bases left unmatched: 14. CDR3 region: CASSQKRTGALPQYF. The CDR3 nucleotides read TGCGCCAGCAGCCAAAAACGGACAGGTGCCCTACCCCAGTACTTC.

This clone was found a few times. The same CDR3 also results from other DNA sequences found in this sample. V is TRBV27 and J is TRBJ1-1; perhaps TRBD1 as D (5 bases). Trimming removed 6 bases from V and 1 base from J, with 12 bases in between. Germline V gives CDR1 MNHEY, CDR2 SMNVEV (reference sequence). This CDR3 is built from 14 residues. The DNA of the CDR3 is TGTGCCAGCAGCCTTGACGGGGGGAACACTGAAGCTTTCTTT. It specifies CASSLDGGNTEAFF.

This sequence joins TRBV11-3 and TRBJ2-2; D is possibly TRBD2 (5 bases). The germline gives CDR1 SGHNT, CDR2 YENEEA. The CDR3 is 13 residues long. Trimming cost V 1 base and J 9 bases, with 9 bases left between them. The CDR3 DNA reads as TGTGCCAGCAGCTTAGGAGGGAGTCGGGAGCTGTTTTTT. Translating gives CASSLGGSRELFF.

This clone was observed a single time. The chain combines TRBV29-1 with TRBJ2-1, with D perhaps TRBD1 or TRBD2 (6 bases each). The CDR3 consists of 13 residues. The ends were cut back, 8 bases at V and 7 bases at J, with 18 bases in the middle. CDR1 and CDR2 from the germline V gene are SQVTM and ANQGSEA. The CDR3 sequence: CSPRMGGRNEQFF. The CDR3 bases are TGCAGCCCTCGGATGGGGGGCCGGAATGAGCAGTTCTTC.

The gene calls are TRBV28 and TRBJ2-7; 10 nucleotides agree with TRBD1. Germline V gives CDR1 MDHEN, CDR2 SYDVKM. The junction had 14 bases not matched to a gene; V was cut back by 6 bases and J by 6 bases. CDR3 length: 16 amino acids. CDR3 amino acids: CASSMTGGSIYLEQYF. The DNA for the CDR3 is TGTGCCAGCAGCATGACAGGGGGCAGCATCTATCTCGAGCAGTACTTC.

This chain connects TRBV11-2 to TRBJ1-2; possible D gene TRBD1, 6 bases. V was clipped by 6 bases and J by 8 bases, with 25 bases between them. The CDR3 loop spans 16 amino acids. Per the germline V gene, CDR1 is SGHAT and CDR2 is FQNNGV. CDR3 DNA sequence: TGTGCCAGCAGTAAGGGGGGTCTGGCCTACGATAACGGCTACACCTTC. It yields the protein CASSKGGLAYDNGYTF.

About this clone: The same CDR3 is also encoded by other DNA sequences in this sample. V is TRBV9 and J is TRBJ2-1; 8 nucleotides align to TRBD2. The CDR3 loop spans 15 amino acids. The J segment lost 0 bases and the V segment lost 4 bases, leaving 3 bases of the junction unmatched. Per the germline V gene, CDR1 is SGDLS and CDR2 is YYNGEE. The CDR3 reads CASSISGSSYNEQFF. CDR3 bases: TGTGCCAGCAGCATCAGCGGGAGCTCCTACAATGAGCAGTTCTTC.

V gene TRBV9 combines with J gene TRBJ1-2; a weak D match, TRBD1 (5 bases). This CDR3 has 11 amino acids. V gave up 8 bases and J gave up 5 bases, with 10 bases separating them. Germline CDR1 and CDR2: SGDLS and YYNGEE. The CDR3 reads CASHGGYGYTF. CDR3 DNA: TGTGCCAGTCACGGGGGGTATGGCTACACCTTC.

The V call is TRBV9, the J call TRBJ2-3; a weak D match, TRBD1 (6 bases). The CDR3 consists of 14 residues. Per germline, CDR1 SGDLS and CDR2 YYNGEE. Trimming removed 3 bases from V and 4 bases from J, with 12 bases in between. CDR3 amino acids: CASSDVRGSDTQYF. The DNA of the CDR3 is TGTGCCAGCAGCGACGTCAGGGGCTCAGATACGCAGTATTTT.

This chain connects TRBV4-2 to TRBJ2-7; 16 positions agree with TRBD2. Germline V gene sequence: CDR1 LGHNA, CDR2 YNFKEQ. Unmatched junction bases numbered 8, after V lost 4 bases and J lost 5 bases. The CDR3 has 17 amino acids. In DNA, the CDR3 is TGTGCCAGCAGCCGGCCGGGACTAGCGGGAGGGCTCGACGAGCAGTACTTC. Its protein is CASSRPGLAGGLDEQYF.

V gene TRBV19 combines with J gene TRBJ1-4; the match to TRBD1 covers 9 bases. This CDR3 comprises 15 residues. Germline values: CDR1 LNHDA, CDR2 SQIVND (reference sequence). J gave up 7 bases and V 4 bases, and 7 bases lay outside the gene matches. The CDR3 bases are TGTGCCAGTAGTAGATTGGACAGGGGAAGTGAAAAACTGTTTTTT. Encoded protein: CASSRLDRGSEKLFF.

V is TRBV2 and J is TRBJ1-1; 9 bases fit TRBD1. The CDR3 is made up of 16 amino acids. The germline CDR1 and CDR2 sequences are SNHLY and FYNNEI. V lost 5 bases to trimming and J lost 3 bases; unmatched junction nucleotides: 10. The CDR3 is CASSKKQGAVYTEAFF. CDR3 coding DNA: TGTGCCAGCAGTAAAAAACAGGGGGCAGTTTACACTGAAGCTTTCTTT.

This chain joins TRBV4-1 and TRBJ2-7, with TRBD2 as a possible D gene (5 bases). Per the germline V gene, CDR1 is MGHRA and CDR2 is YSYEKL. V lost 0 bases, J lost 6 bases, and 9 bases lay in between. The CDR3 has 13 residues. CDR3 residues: CASSQDPSTEQYF. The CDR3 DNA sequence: TGCGCCAGCAGCCAAGACCCTAGCACCGAGCAGTACTTC.

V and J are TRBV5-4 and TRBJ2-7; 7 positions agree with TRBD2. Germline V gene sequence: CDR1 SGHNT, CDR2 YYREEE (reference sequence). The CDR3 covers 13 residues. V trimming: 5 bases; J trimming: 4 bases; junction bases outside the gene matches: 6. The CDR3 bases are TGTGCCAGCAGGGGAGGGGTGGAGTACGAGCAGTACTTC. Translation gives CASRGGVEYEQYF. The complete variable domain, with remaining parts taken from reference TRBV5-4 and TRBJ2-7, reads ETGVTQSPTHLIKTRGQQVTLRCSSQSGHNTVSWYQQALGQGPQFIFQYYREEENGRGNFPPRFSGLQFPNYSSELNVNALELDDSALYLCASRGGVEYEQYFGPGTRLTVT.

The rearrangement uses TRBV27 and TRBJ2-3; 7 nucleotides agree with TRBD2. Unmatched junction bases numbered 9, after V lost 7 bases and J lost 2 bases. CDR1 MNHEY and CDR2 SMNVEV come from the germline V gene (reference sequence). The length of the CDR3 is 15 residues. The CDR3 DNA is TGTGCCAGCAATGATCTGCGGGAGAACACAGATACGCAGTATTTT. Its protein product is CASNDLRENTDTQYF.

CDR3 in DNA: TGTGCCAGCAGCAGCAGGCTAGTCTACAATGAGCAGTTCTTC. Encoded protein: CASSSRLVYNEQFF. The chain is built from TRBV7-9 and TRBJ2-1; no clear D gene. Germline CDR1 reads SEHNR; CDR2 reads FQNEAQ (reference sequence). Trimming cost V 5 bases and J 3 bases, with 11 bases left between them. This CDR3 contains 14 residues.

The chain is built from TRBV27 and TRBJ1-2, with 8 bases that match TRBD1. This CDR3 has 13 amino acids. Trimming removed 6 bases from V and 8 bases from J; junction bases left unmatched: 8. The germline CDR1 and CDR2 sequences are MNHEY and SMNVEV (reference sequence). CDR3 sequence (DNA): TGTGCCAGCAGAACAGGGGGGCTGGGAGGCTACACCTTC. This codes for CASRTGGLGGYTF.

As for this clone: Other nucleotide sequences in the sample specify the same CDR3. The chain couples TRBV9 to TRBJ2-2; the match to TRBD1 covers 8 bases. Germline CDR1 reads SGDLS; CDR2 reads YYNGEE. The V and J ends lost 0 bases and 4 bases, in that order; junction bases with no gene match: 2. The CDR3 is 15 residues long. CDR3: CASSVAGTGTGELFF. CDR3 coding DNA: TGTGCCAGCAGCGTAGCCGGGACAGGCACCGGGGAGCTGTTTTTT.

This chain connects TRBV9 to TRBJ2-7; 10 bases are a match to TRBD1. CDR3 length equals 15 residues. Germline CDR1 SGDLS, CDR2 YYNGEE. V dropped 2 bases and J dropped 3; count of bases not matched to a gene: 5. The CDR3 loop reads CASSVYRDRGYEQYF. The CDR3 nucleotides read TGTGCCAGCAGCGTTTACCGGGACAGGGGCTACGAGCAGTACTTC. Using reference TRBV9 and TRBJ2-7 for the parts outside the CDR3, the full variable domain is DSGVTQTPKHLITATGQRVTLRCSPRSGDLSVYWYQQSLDQGLQFLIQYYNGEERAKGNILERFSAQQFPDLHSELNLSSLELGDSALYFCASSVYRDRGYEQYFGPGTRLTVT.

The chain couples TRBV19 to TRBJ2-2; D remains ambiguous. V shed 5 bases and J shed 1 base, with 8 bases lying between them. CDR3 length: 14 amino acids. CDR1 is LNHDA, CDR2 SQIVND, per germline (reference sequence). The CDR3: CASSASLNTGELFF. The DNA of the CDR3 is TGTGCCAGTAGTGCGAGCTTGAACACCGGGGAGCTGTTTTTT.